The 27 T cell receptor beta chains below were found in one sample sequenced in a study of control samples from healthy donors and cancer patients. Profiled with immunoSEQ multiplex PCR; TCRdb holds only in-frame clones, not every one. This sample has roughly 100,000 clones, with 80% to 90% found just once. Sample: blood. These receptors were obtained from a woman in her forties or fifties in good health.

The chain couples TRBV7-6 to TRBJ1-2; the D gene is possibly TRBD1 (6 bases). V lost 3 bases, J lost 2 bases, and 19 bases lay in between. CDR1 and CDR2 (germline): SGHVS, FNYEAQ. CDR3 length equals 17 residues. The DNA for the CDR3 is TGTGCCAGCAGCTTTCTCCCGGGGGCGGACTCCAACTATGGCTACACCTTC. Translating it yields CASSFLPGADSNYGYTF.

The rearrangement links TRBV24-1 to TRBJ2-7; 7 nucleotides agree with TRBD1. The CDR3 covers 13 residues. J was trimmed by 3 bases and V by 7 bases; bases with no gene match: 5. CDR1 is KGHDR and CDR2 is SFDVKD in the germline V gene. CDR3 amino acids: CATSGTESYEQYF. CDR3 sequence (DNA): TGTGCCACCAGCGGGACAGAGAGCTACGAGCAGTACTTC.

The chain is built from TRBV19 and TRBJ1-6; D unresolved. V was pared by 4 bases and J by 10 bases, with 17 bases between. The germline gives CDR1 LNHDA, CDR2 SQIVND (reference sequence). The CDR3 loop spans 15 amino acids. CDR3 region: CASSSSPPSGSPLHF. CDR3 DNA: TGTGCCAGTAGTAGTTCGCCGCCGTCTGGGTCACCCCTCCACTTT. The full variable domain, completed using reference TRBV19 and TRBJ1-6, is DGGITQSPKYLFRKEGQNVTLSCEQNLNHDAMYWYRQDPGQGLRLIYYSQIVNDFQKGDIAEGYSVSREKKESFPLTVTSAQKNPTAFYLCASSSSPPSGSPLHFGNGTRLTVT.

In this sample, this clone turned up a few times. This chain connects TRBV4-2 to TRBJ2-7; D gene unclear. Germline V gene lookup returns CDR1 LGHNA and CDR2 YNFKEQ. The V end lost 0 bases, the J end lost 3 bases, and 12 bases lay between the germline ends. This CDR3 has 15 amino acids. CDR3 in amino acids: CASSQDNSWFYEQYF. The CDR3 DNA follows: TGTGCCAGCAGCCAAGATAACAGTTGGTTCTACGAGCAGTACTTC.

This clone was seen a handful of times. The chain combines TRBV7-2 with TRBJ1-2; 7 bases are shared with TRBD1. Germline CDR1 reads SGHTA; CDR2 reads FQGNSA. The CDR3 extends over 12 amino acids. The ends lost 5 bases at V and 8 bases at J; junction bases unmatched: 5. Here the CDR3 reads CASSQGVEGYTF. The CDR3 DNA reads as TGTGCCAGCAGCCAGGGGGTGGAGGGCTACACCTTC.

The chain employs TRBV7-6 and TRBJ1-2; 8 nucleotides line up with TRBD1. This CDR3 contains 14 residues. From germline, CDR1 is SGHVS and CDR2 FNYEAQ. V shed 1 base, J shed 4 bases, and the junction held 2 bases outside the gene matches. As DNA, the CDR3 is TGTGCCAGCAGCTTAGACGACAGGGGCTATGGCTACACCTTC. It codes for CASSLDDRGYGYTF. The entire variable domain, with the rest obtained from reference TRBV7-6 and TRBJ1-2, is as follows: GAGVSQSPRYKVTKRGQDVALRCDPISGHVSLYWYRQALGQGPEFLTYFNYEAQQDKSGLPNDRFSAERPEGSISTLTIQRTEQRDSAMYRCASSLDDRGYGYTFGSGTRLTVV.

Only a few counts were recorded for this clone. The chain recombines TRBV20-1 with TRBJ1-1; D perhaps matches TRBD1 (6 bases). The CDR3 extends over 15 amino acids. CDR1 and CDR2 from the germline V gene are DFQATT and SNEGSKA (reference sequence). V was shortened by 3 bases and J by 5 bases, with 19 bases between the two germline ends. CDR3 nucleotide sequence: TGCAGTGCTAGTGGCGCTCGCAGGGGAGGTACTGAAGCTTTCTTT. It is translated as CSASGARRGGTEAFF.

V gene TRBV19 combines with J gene TRBJ1-5, with D possibly being TRBD1 (6 bases). Germline V lookup: CDR1 LNHDA, CDR2 SQIVND (reference sequence). V lost 5 bases to trimming and J lost 1 base, with 18 bases between them. The CDR3 spans 17 residues. In DNA form, the CDR3 reads TGTGCCAGTAGTCGGTTAAGGGGGGGGCTGAGCAATCAGCCCCAGCATTTT. This sequence encodes CASSRLRGGLSNQPQHF.

As regards this clone: In the same sample, other DNA sequences code for this CDR3. The J gene is TRBJ1-2, the V gene TRBV9; D uncertain. CDR1 is SGDLS and CDR2 is YYNGEE in the germline V gene. Trimming pared 4 bases from V and 8 bases from J, leaving 9 bases between. This CDR3 comprises 11 residues. The CDR3 coding sequence is TGTGCCAGCAGCTCCCTAGGGGGCTACACCTTC. Its translation: CASSSLGGYTF.

This clone was recorded only once. The chain combines TRBV18 with TRBJ2-2; 8 nucleotides agree with TRBD1. The CDR3 contains 16 residues. The trim removed 0 bases at V and 3 bases at J, leaving 3 bases unmatched. Germline assignment: CDR1 KGHSH and CDR2 LQKENI. CDR3 region: CASSPPKTGDTGELFF. For the CDR3, the DNA is TGTGCCAGCTCACCACCTAAGACAGGGGACACCGGGGAGCTGTTTTTT. Filled out from reference TRBV18 and TRBJ2-2, the complete variable domain reads NAGVMQNPRHLVRRRGQEARLRCSPMKGHSHVYWYRQLPEEGLKFMVYLQKENIIDESGMPKERFSAEFPKEGPSILRIQQVVRGDSAAYFCASSPPKTGDTGELFFGEGSRLTVL.

The chain recombines TRBV7-2 with TRBJ2-1, with TRBD1 matching 10 bases. Trimming cost V 3 bases and J 7 bases; bases outside gene matches: 9. The CDR3 runs 16 residues. Per the germline V gene, CDR1 is SGHTA and CDR2 is FQGNSA. This CDR3 reads CASSLVGQGKANEQFF. CDR3 nucleotide sequence: TGTGCCAGCAGCTTGGTGGGACAGGGGAAAGCGAATGAGCAGTTCTTC.

The J gene is TRBJ2-5, the V gene TRBV11-3; possible D gene TRBD2, 6 bases. Between the trimmed V and J ends, which lost 5 bases and 1 base, there was a span of 11 bases. The CDR3 sequence is 14 residues long. The germline CDR1 and CDR2 sequences are SGHNT and YENEEA. The CDR3 nucleotides read TGTGCCAGCAGCCTCGGGACTCTCCAAGAGACCCAGTACTTC. It codes for CASSLGTLQETQYF.

The rearrangement links TRBV19 to TRBJ2-4; 9 bases are shared with TRBD1. The CDR3 extends over 14 amino acids. V was clipped by 10 bases and J by 6 bases; unmatched bases: 10. Germline loops: CDR1 LNHDA, CDR2 SQIVND (reference sequence). The CDR3 nucleotides are TGTGCCACCACCGACCCGGGACAGGGAAACATTCAGTACTTC. Amino acids: CATTDPGQGNIQYF.

The V call is TRBV6-6, the J call TRBJ1-6, with D possibly TRBD1 on 6 matching bases. Per the germline V gene, CDR1 is MNHNY and CDR2 is SVGAGI (reference sequence). The ends were cut back, 6 bases at V and 4 bases at J, with 13 bases in the middle. The CDR3 has 15 amino acids. This CDR3 reads CASRQGQMYNSPLHF. The CDR3 DNA follows: TGTGCCAGCAGGCAAGGACAGATGTATAATTCACCCCTCCACTTT.

This chain uses TRBV19 with TRBJ2-2; D ambiguous. Germline CDR1 reads LNHDA; CDR2 reads SQIVND (reference sequence). The V end was cut by 11 bases, the J end by 0 bases, with 16 bases between. There are 15 residues in the CDR3. CDR3 sequence reads: CASNRRPTNTGELFF. The CDR3 bases are TGTGCCTCTAATCGGCGGCCCACGAACACCGGGGAGCTGTTTTTT.

J is TRBJ2-2 and V is TRBV29-1, with unresolved D. Germline CDR1 is SQVTM and CDR2 is ANQGSEA. Trimming removed 4 bases at V and 2 bases at J, with 5 bases between. The CDR3 length is 12 residues. The CDR3 DNA reads as TGCAGCGTTGTTAGCAACACCGGGGAGCTGTTTTTT. It translates to CSVVSNTGELFF.

The chain carries TRBV5-5 and TRBJ2-1, with D possibly TRBD1 on 6 matching bases. Trimming pared 4 bases from V and 6 bases from J, leaving 20 bases between. The CDR3 is made up of 16 amino acids. Germline V gene lookup returns CDR1 SGHKS and CDR2 YYEKEE (reference sequence). CDR3: CASSTSTGAEGNEQFF. CDR3 bases: TGTGCCAGCAGCACCTCGACAGGCGCGGAAGGCAATGAGCAGTTCTTC.

The V and J genes are TRBV9 and TRBJ2-7; the D gene is possibly TRBD1 (6 bases). This CDR3 has 16 residues. V dropped 4 bases and J dropped 4 bases, with 21 bases sitting between them. Per germline, CDR1 SGDLS and CDR2 YYNGEE. The DNA for the CDR3 is TGTGCCAGCAGCATTTTACCCGGGACAACAGCGTACGAGCAGTACTTC. It specifies CASSILPGTTAYEQYF.

V is TRBV2 and J is TRBJ1-2; 9 bases map to TRBD1. Germline V gives CDR1 SNHLY, CDR2 FYNNEI. The CDR3 has 13 amino acids. V shed 7 bases and J 7 bases; nucleotides not matched to a gene: 7. CDR3 sequence (DNA): TGTGCCAGCATGGGGACAGGGAAGGGTGGCTACACCTTC. Residues: CASMGTGKGGYTF. Supplemented by reference TRBV2 and TRBJ1-2, the full variable domain reads EPEVTQTPSHQVTQMGQEVILRCVPISNHLYFYWYRQILGQKVEFLVSFYNNEISEKSEIFDDQFSVERPDGSNFTLKIRSTKLEDSAMYFCASMGTGKGGYTFGSGTRLTVV.

V is TRBV28 and J is TRBJ1-1, with TRBD1 matching over 10 bases. Germline lookup yields CDR1 MDHEN and CDR2 SYDVKM. V dropped 5 bases and J dropped 1; count of bases not matched to a gene: 7. The CDR3 runs to 16 residues. CDR3 nucleotides: TGTGCCAGCAGTCCAGACAGGGGGCGCGGGAACACTGAAGCTTTCTTT. Translation gives CASSPDRGRGNTEAFF.

There are a few counts of this clone. This sequence joins TRBV30 and TRBJ2-1; D perhaps matches TRBD2 (7 bases). Germline V gene lookup returns CDR1 GTSNPN and CDR2 SVGIG (reference sequence). This CDR3 has 13 residues. Trimming pared 3 bases from V and 6 bases from J, leaving 12 bases between. The DNA for the CDR3 is TGTGCCTGGAGAACAGGGAGGGTCAATGAGCAGTTCTTC. Translation: CAWRTGRVNEQFF.

The J gene is TRBJ2-7, the V gene TRBV5-6, with D maybe TRBD2 (8 bases). Germline CDR1 SGHDT, CDR2 YYEEEE. The CDR3 is 15 residues long. Between the trimmed V and J ends, which lost 4 bases and 3 bases, there was a span of 17 bases. The CDR3 reads CASSGPGGGYYEQYF. CDR3 coding DNA: TGTGCCAGCAGCGGACCGGGAGGGGGCTACTACGAGCAGTACTTC.

The V call is TRBV5-5, the J call TRBJ2-7; TRBD1 aligns across 7 bases. CDR3 length: 15 amino acids. The germline CDR1 and CDR2 sequences are SGHKS and YYEKEE (reference sequence). Unmatched junction bases numbered 7, after V lost 0 bases and J lost 4 bases. The CDR3 DNA is TGTGCCAGCAGCTTGGCCCCGACAGGGAATTACGAGCAGTACTTC. It codes for CASSLAPTGNYEQYF.

The J gene is TRBJ2-3, the V gene TRBV18; D ambiguous. This CDR3 region has 13 residues. Trimming removed 8 bases from V and 1 base from J, with 10 bases in between. Germline values: CDR1 KGHSH, CDR2 LQKENI. Here the CDR3 reads CASANRRTDTQYF. CDR3 bases: TGTGCCAGCGCCAATAGACGCACAGATACGCAGTATTTT.

The chain couples TRBV5-1 to TRBJ2-1; the match to TRBD2 covers 10 bases. This CDR3 spans 15 amino acids. V lost 4 bases and J lost 6; bases outside the gene matches: 7. Germline CDR1 SGHRS, CDR2 YFSETQ. CDR3 DNA: TGCGCCAGCAGCCTACTAGCGGGGAAGTCCAATGAGCAGTTCTTC. It codes for CASSLLAGKSNEQFF.

This clone was found once. The chain recombines TRBV5-1 with TRBJ2-1; D is unresolved. V was clipped by 0 bases and J by 0 bases, with 7 bases between them. Germline V lookup: CDR1 SGHRS, CDR2 YFSETQ. This CDR3 has 15 residues. The CDR3 here is CASSLGKSSYNEQFF. The CDR3 DNA is TGCGCCAGCAGCTTGGGGAAGAGCTCCTACAATGAGCAGTTCTTC. Drawing the rest from reference TRBV5-1 and TRBJ2-1, the complete variable domain is KAGVTQTPRYLIKTRGQQVTLSCSPISGHRSVSWYQQTPGQGLQFLFEYFSETQRNKGNFPGRFSGRQFSNSRSEMNVSTLELGDSALYLCASSLGKSSYNEQFFGPGTRLTVL.

The chain has TRBV27 and TRBJ1-5, with 7 nucleotides matching TRBD1. The CDR3 spans 16 residues. Trimming at V came to 8 bases and at J to 5 bases, leaving 15 bases not matched to a gene. Germline V gene sequence: CDR1 MNHEY, CDR2 SMNVEV (reference sequence). CDR3 bases: TGTGCCAGCGGGCCCCGACAGGGACGCAGGGATCAGCCCCAGCATTTT. Protein: CASGPRQGRRDQPQHF.